This is a list of T cell receptor beta chains from one sample in a study of OX40 agonist ivuxolimab in advanced cancers. Sequencing was performed with immunoSEQ multiplex PCR; in TCRdb, only in-frame clones are kept and a portion is missing. Of about 50,000 clones in the sample, approximately 90% were seen once. Specimen: CD4+ or CD8+ T cells sorted from blood, collected in a trial of the OX40 agonist ivuxolimab. All receptors come from an adult with an advanced solid tumor such as melanoma, head and neck, liver or kidney cancer. CDR3s include the opening cysteine and the closing phenylalanine or tryptophan.

j_gene,v_gene,CDR3aa
TRBJ1-1,TRBV9,CASSPPALGYNTEAFF
TRBJ1-1,TRBV7-6,CASSPPGNTEAFF
TRBJ2-2,TRBV5-8,CASSPWGQGDPGELFF
TRBJ2-7,TRBV9,CASSLGGGVSYEQYF
TRBJ1-1,TRBV6-5,CASSYNSGGGIQAFF
TRBJ2-2,TRBV5-6,CASSFQGGTGELFF
TRBJ1-1,TRBV11-2,CASSLGGEAFF
TRBJ1-2,TRBV4-2,CASSQSTGEDGYTF
TRBJ2-3,TRBV27,CASKDPQRGRPTSTDTQYF
TRBJ1-4,TRBV27,CASSLDDTGEKLFF
TRBJ2-1,TRBV14,CASSQDWAYNEQFF
TRBJ2-5,TRBV5-4,CASSLEGGLETQYF
TRBJ2-2,TRBV5-6,CASSLGLAGGTGELFF
TRBJ1-4,TRBV27,CASSRSTGGEGEKLFF
TRBJ1-1,TRBV4-3,CASSQFAGHTEAFF
TRBJ2-1,TRBV4-3,CASSQEILAGGTSYNEQFF
TRBJ1-2,TRBV4-2,CASSQEVGRGNGYTF
TRBJ2-7,TRBV27,CASRLGQRSSYEQYF
TRBJ2-1,TRBV7-9,CASSHTSGGVNEQFF
TRBJ2-3,TRBV11-2,CASSLDLARGWGTDTQYF
TRBJ1-4,TRBV15,CATSRDKGSNEKLFF
TRBJ2-3,TRBV5-1,CASSLTGYTDTQYF
TRBJ1-4,TRBV30,CALETGYNEKLFF
TRBJ2-1,TRBV5-1,CASSPRGAGGINEQFF
TRBJ1-2,TRBV5-4,CASSFTGAGGYTF
TRBJ2-1,TRBV4-1,CASSQDPLTGGVNEQFF
TRBJ1-1,TRBV30,CAWSEGSGNTEAFF
TRBJ2-7,TRBV10-2,CASSESRGWTIGEQYF
TRBJ2-5,TRBV19,CASSIDGAGRGVTQYF
TRBJ1-2,TRBV29-1,CSVAPTGKGYGYTF
TRBJ1-1,TRBV4-3,CASSGGRANTEAFF
TRBJ2-7,TRBV7-9,CASSLGGQKNSYEQYF
TRBJ2-1,TRBV9,CASSPALNEQFF
TRBJ2-7,TRBV6-6,CASSYSRIHEQYF
TRBJ2-7,TRBV30,CAWVGGYGDEQYF
TRBJ2-3,TRBV6-6,CASSTGLADTQYF
TRBJ2-7,TRBV19,CASSTRSQPTYEQYF
TRBJ2-7,TRBV28,CASSLFPGQRNKQYF
TRBJ1-2,TRBV29-1,CSVDRTGGDLSYGYTF
TRBJ1-1,TRBV11-2,CASSLGGWGAYTEAFF
TRBJ1-2,TRBV4-1,CASSQVITGGGYGYTF
TRBJ2-2,TRBV7-2,CASNRLADTGELFF
TRBJ1-1,TRBV19,CASSPGTDNTEAFF
TRBJ2-1,TRBV5-6,CASRGGGPNNEQFF